This record looks at one T cell receptor beta chain sequence and its context. Method: immunoSEQ multiplex PCR; TCRdb's copy keeps in-frame clones and lacks some. Of some 120,000 clones listed, just under 95% are singletons. This entry belongs to a study of T cell responses to AZD1222 COVID-19 vaccine. Germline CDR1 reads SGHRS; CDR2 reads YFSETQ. With 0 bases removed from V and 6 bases from J, the gap between germline ends came to 15 bases. This CDR3 spans 15 amino acids. The origin of this receptor is an adult in good health. The chain couples TRBV5-1 to TRBJ1-1; D might be TRBD1 (5 bases). The starting material was peripheral blood, obtained on day 0 of AZD1222 vaccination. CDR3 nucleotides: TGCGCCAGCAGCTTGGCCCTGGGGGAGAGGGCTGAAGCTTTCTTT. This codes for CASSLALGERAEAFF.